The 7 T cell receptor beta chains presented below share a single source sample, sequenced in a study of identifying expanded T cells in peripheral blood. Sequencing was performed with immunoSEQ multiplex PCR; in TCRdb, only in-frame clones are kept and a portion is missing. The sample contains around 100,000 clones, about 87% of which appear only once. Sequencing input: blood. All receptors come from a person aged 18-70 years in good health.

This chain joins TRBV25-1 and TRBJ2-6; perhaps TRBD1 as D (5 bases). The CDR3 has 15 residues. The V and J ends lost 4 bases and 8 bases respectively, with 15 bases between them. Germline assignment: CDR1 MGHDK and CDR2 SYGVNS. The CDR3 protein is CASSVPGAGSNVLTF. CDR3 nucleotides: TGTGCCAGCAGTGTCCCCGGTGCAGGGTCCAACGTCCTGACTTTC.

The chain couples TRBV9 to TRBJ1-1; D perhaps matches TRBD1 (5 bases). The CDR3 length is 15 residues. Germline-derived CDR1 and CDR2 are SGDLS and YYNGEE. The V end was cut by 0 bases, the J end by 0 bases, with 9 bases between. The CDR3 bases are TGTGCCAGCAGCGTAGTTCCAGGGTTGAACACTGAAGCTTTCTTT. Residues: CASSVVPGLNTEAFF.

The CDR3 here is CASSLEGITEAFF. The CDR3 bases are TGTGCCAGCAGCTTAGAGGGGATCACTGAAGCTTTCTTT. This rearrangement joins TRBV11-2 to TRBJ1-1; no definite D call. There are 13 residues in the CDR3. V was trimmed by 0 bases and J by 4 bases, leaving 6 bases between them. Germline V gives CDR1 SGHAT, CDR2 FQNNGV.

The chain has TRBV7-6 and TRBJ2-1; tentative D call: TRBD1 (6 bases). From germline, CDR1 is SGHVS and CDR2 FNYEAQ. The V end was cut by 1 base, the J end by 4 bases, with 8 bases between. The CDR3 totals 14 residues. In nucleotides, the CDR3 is TGTGCCAGCAGCTTAGGGACAGCGTACAATGAGCAGTTCTTC. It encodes CASSLGTAYNEQFF.

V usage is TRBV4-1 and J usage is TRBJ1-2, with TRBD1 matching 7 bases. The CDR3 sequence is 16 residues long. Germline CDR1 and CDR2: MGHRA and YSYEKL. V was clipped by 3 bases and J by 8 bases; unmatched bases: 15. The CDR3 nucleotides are TGCGCCAGCAGCCAGTCCCGACAGGGAATGGGACGCGGCTACACCTTC. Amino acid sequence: CASSQSRQGMGRGYTF.

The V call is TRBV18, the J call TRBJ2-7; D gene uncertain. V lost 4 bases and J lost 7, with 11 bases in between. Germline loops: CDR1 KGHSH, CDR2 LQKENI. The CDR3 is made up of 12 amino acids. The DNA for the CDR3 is TGTGCCAGCTCACTTATGGAAAAGGAGCAGTACTTC. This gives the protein CASSLMEKEQYF.

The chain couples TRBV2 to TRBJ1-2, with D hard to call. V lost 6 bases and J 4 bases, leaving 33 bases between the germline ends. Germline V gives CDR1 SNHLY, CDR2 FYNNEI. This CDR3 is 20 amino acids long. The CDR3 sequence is CASSSTELDLGMLFAYGYTF. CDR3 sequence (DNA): TGTGCCAGCAGCAGTACCGAACTAGACCTGGGAATGCTATTCGCCTATGGCTACACCTTC.